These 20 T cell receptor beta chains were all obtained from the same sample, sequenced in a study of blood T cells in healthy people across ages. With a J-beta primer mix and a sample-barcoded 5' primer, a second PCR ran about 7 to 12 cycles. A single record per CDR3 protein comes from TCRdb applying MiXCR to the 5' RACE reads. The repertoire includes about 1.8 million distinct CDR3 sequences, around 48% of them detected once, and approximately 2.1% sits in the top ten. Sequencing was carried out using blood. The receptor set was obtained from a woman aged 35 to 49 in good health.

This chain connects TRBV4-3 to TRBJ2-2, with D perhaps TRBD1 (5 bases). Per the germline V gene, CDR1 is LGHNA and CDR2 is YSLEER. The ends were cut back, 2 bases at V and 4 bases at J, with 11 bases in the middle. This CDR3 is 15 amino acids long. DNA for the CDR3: TGCGCCAGCAGCCAATCCCCAGGGTCCACCGGGGAGCTGTTTTTT. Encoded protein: CASSQSPGSTGELFF.

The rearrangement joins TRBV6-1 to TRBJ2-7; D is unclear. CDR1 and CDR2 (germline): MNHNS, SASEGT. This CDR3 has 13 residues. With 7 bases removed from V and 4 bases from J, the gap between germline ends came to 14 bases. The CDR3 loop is CASTASRDYEQYF. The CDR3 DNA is TGTGCCAGCACCGCAAGTAGGGATTACGAGCAGTACTTC.

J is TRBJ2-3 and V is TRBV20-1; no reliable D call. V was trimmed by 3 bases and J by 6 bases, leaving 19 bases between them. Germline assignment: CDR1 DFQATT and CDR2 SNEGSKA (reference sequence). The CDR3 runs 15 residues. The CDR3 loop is CSARALVGPTDTQYF. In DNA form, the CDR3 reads TGCAGTGCTAGGGCTCTAGTGGGTCCCACGGATACGCAGTATTTT.

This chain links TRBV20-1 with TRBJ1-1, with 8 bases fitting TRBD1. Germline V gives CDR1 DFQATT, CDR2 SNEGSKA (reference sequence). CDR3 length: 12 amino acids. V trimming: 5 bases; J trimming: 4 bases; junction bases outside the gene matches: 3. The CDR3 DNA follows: TGCAGTGCTCGACAGGGGAGCACTGAAGCTTTCTTT. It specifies CSARQGSTEAFF.

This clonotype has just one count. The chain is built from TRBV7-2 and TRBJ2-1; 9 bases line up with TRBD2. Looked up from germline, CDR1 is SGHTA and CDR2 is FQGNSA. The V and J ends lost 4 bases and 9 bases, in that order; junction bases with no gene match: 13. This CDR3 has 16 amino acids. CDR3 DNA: TGTGCCAGCAGCTCTGAGGGCGGGGGGGCGAAGTCTGAGCAGTTCTTC. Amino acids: CASSSEGGGAKSEQFF.

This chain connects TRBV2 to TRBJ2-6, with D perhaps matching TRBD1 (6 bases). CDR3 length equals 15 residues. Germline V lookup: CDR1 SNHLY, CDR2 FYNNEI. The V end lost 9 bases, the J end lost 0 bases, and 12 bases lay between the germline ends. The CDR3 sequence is CARRTQGSGANVLTF. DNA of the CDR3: TGTGCCAGAAGAACACAGGGCTCTGGGGCCAACGTCCTGACTTTC.

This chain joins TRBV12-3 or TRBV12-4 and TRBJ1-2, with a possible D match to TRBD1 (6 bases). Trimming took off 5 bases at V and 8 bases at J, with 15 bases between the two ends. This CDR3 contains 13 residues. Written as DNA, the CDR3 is TGTGCCAGCAGTCCTATGGGGGGCGTGGGCTACACCTTC. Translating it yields CASSPMGGVGYTF.

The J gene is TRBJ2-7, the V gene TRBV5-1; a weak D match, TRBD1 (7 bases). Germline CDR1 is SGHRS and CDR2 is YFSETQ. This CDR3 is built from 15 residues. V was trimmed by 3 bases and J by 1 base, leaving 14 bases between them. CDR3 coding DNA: TGCGCCAGCAGCTCGGGGGACAGCATTTCCTACGAGCAGTACTTC. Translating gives CASSSGDSISYEQYF.

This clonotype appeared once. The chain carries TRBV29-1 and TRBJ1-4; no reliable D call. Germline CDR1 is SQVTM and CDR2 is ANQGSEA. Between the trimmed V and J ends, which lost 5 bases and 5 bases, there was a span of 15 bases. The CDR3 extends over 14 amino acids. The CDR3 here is CSVRPGSRNEKLFF. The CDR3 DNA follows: TGCAGCGTTCGACCGGGATCGAGAAATGAAAAACTGTTTTTT.

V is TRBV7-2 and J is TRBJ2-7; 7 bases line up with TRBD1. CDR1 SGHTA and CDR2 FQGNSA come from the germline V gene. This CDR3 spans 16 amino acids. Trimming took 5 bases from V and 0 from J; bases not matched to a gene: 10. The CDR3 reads CASSTRQGMSSYEQYF. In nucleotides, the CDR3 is TGTGCCAGCAGCACTCGACAGGGCATGAGCTCCTACGAGCAGTACTTC.

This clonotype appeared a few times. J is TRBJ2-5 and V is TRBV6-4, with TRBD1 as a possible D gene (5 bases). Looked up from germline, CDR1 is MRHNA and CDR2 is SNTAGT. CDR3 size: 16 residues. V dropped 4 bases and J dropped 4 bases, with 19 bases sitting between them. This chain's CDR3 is CASSALPSTARETQYF. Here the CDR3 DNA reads TGTGCCAGCAGTGCCCTCCCCTCGACAGCGAGAGAGACCCAGTACTTC.

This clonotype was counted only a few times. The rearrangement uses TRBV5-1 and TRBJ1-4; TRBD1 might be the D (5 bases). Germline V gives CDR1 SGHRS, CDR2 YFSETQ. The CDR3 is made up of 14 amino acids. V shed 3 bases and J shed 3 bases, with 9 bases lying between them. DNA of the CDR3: TGCGCCAGCAGCTGGGCGGGGGCTAATGAAAAACTGTTTTTT. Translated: CASSWAGANEKLFF.

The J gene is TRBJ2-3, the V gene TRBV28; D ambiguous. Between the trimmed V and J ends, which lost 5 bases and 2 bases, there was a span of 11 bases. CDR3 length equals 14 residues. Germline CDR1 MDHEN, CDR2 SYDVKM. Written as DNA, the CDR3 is TGTGCCAGCAGTCCTTTACCGCCCACAGATACGCAGTATTTT. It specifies CASSPLPPTDTQYF.

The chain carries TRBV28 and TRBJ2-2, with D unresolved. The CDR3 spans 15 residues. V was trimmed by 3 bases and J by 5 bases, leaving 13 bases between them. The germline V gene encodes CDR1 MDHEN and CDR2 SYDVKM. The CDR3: CASSFFPQATGELFF. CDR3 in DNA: TGTGCCAGCAGTTTTTTCCCCCAAGCGACCGGGGAGCTGTTTTTT.

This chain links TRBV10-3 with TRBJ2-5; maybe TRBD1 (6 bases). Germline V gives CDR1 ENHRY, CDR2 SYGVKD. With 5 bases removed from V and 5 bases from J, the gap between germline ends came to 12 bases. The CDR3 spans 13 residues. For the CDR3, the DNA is TGTGCCATCAGTCCGAGACAGGAGGAGACCCAGTACTTC. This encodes CAISPRQEETQYF.

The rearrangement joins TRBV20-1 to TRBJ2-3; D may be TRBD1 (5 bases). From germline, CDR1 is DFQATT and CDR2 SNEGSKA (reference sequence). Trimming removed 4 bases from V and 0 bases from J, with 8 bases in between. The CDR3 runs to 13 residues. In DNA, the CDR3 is TGCAGTGCTATACAGGAGAGCACAGATACGCAGTATTTT. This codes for CSAIQESTDTQYF.

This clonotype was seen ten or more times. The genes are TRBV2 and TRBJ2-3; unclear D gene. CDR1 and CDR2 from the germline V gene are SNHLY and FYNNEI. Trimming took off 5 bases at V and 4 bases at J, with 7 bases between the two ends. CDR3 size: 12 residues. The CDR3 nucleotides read TGTGCCAGCAGTTATACAGCAGATACGCAGTATTTT. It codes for CASSYTADTQYF.

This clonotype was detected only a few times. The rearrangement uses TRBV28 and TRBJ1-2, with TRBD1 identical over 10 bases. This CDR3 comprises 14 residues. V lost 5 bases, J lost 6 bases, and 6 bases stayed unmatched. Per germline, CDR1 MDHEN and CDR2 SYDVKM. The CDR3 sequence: CASSPQGQGNGYTF. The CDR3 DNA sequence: TGTGCCAGCAGTCCACAGGGACAGGGGAATGGCTACACCTTC.

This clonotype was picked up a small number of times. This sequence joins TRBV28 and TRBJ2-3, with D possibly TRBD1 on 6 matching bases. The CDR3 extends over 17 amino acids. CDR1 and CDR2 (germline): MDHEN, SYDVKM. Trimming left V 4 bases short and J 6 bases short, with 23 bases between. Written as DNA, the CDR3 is TGTGCCAGCAGTTCCGCGGACAGACAGGATAACACGGATACGCAGTATTTT. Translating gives CASSSADRQDNTDTQYF.

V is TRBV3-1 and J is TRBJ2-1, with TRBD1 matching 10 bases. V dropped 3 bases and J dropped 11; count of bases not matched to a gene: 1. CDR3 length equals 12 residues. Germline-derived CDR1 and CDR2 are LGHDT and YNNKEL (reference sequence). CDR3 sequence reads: CASSQGQGKQFF. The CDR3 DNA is TGTGCCAGCAGCCAGGGACAGGGGAAGCAGTTCTTC.